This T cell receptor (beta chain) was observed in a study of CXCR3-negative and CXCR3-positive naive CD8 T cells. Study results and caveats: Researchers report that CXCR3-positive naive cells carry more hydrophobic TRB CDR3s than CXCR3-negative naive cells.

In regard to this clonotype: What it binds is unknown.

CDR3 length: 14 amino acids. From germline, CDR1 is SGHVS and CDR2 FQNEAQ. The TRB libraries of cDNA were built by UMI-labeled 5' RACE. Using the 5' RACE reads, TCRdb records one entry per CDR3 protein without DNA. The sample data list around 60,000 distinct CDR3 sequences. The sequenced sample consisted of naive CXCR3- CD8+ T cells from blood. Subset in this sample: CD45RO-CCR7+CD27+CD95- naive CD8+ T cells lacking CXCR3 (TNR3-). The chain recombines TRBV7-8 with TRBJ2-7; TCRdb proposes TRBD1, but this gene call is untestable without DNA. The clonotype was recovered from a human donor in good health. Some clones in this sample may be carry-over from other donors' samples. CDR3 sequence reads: CASSLTQGESEQYF.